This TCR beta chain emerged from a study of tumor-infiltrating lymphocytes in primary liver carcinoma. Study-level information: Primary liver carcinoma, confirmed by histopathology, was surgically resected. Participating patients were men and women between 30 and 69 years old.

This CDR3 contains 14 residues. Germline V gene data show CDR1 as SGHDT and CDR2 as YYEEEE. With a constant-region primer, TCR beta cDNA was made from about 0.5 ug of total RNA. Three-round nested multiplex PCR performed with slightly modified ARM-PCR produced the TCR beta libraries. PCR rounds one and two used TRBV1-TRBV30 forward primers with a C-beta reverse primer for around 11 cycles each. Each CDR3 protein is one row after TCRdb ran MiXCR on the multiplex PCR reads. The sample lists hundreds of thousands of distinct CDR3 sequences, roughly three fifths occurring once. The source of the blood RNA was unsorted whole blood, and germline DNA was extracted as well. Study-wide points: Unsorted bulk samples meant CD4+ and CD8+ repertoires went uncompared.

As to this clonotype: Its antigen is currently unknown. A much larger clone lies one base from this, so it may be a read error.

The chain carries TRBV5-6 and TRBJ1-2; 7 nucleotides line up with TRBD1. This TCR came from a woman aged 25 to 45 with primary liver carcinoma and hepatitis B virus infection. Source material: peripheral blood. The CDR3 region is CTSSLPTGRGGYTF. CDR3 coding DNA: TGTACCAGCAGCTTGCCGACAGGGAGGGGTGGCTACACCTTC.